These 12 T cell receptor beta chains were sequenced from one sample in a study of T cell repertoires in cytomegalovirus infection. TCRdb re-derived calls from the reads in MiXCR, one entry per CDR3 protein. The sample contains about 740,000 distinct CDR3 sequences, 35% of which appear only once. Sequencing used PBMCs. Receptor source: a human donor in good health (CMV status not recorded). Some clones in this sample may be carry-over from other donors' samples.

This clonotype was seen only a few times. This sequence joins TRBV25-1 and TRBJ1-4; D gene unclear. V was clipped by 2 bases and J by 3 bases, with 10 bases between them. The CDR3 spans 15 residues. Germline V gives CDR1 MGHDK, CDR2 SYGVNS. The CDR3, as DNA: TGTGCCAGCAGTGAACTGAAGAGCTCTAATGAAAAACTGTTTTTT. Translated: CASSELKSSNEKLFF.

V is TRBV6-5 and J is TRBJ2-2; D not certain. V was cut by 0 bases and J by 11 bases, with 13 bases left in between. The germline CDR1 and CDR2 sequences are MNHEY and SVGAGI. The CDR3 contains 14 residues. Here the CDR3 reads CASSYSTTTSELFF. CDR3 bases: TGTGCCAGCAGTTACTCGACGACAACCTCCGAGCTGTTTTTT.

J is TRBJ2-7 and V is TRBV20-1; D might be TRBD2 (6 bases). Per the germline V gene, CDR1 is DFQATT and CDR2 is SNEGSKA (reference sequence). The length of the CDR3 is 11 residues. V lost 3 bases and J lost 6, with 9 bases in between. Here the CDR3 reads CSAREGVEQYF. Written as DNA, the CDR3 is TGCAGTGCTAGGGAGGGAGTCGAGCAGTACTTC.

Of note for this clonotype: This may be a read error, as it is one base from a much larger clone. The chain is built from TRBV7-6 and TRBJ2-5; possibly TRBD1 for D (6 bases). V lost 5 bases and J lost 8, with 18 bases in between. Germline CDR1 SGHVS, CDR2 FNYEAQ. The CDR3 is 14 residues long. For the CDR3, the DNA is TGTGCCAGCAGCCGAACAGGGTGTGAAAGAACCCAGTACTTC. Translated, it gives CASSRTGCERTQYF. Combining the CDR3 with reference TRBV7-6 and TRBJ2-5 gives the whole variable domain GAGVSQSPRYKVTKRGQDVALRCDPISGHVSLYWYRQALGQGPEFLTYFNYEAQQDKSGLPNDRFSAERPEGSISTLTIQRTEQRDSAMYRCASSRTGCERTQYFGPGTRLLVL.

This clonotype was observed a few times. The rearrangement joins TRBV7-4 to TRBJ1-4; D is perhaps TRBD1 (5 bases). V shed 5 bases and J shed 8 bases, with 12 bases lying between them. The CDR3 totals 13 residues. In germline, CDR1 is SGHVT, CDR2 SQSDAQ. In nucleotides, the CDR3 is TGTGCCAGCAGCCGGGACTTGGACGAAAAACTGTTTTTT. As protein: CASSRDLDEKLFF.

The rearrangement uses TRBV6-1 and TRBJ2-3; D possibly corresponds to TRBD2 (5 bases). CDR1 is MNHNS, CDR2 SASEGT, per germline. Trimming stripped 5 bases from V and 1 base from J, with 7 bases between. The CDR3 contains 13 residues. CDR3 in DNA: TGTGCCAGCAGTCGGCGGGGCACAGATACGCAGTATTTT. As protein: CASSRRGTDTQYF.

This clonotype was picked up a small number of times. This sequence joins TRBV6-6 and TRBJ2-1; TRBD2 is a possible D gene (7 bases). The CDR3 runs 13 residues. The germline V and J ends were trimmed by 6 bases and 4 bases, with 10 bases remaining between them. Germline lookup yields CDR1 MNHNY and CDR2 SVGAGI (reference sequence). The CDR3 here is CASRGGAYNEQFF. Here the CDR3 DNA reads TGTGCCAGCAGGGGGGGGGCTTACAATGAGCAGTTCTTC.

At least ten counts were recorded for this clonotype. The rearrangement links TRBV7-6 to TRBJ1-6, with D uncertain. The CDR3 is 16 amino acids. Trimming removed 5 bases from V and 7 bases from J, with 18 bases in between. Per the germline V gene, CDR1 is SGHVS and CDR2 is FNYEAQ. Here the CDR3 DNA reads TGTGCCAGCAGCCCAACTCCGGAATTTCGGAATTCACCCCTCCACTTT. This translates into CASSPTPEFRNSPLHF.

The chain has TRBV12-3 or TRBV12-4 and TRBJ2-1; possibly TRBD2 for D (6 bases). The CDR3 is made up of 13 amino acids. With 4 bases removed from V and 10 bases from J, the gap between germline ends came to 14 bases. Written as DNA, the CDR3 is TGTGCCAGCAGTTGGGGCGGGACTGAAGAGCAGTTCTTC. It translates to CASSWGGTEEQFF.

This CDR3 reads CSAGTGRPEAFF. The CDR3 DNA reads as TGCAGTGCCGGGACAGGGAGGCCTGAAGCTTTCTTT. The V call is TRBV20-1, the J call TRBJ1-1, with 9 bases aligning to TRBD1. CDR1 DFQATT and CDR2 SNEGSKA come from the germline V gene (reference sequence). The CDR3 contains 12 residues. The V and J ends lost 6 bases and 6 bases, in that order; junction bases with no gene match: 5.

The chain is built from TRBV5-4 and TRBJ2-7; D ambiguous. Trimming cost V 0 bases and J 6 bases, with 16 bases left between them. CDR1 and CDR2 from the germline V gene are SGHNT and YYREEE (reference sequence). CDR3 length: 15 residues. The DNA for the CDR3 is TGTGCCAGCAGCTTGGAGGGTGTTTTAAGTGGCGAGCAGTACTTC. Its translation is CASSLEGVLSGEQYF.

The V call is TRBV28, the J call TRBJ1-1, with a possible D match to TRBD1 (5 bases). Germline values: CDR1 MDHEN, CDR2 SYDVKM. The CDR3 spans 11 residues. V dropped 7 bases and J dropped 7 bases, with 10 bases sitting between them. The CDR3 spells CASITTVEAFF. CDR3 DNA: TGTGCCAGCATCACGACAGTTGAAGCTTTCTTT.